Listed here are 20 T cell receptor beta chains from one sample, sequenced in a study of blood T cells in healthy people across ages. The authors ran a second PCR of 7 to 11 cycles using a sample-barcoded 5' primer and a J-beta primer mix. TCRdb used MiXCR to reprocess the 5' RACE reads, holding one entry per CDR3 protein. The sample consists of approximately 780,000 distinct CDR3 sequences, about 26% of them appearing once. This sample also appeared in a second study, on T cells of mothers and their children.

The specimen was blood. The receptors were gathered from a boy aged 5-17 years in good health.

The rearrangement uses TRBV7-8 and TRBJ1-4, with TRBD1 matching 9 bases. V lost 2 bases to trimming and J lost 8 bases; unmatched junction nucleotides: 12. Germline lookup yields CDR1 SGHVS and CDR2 FQNEAQ. The CDR3 contains 17 residues. The DNA for the CDR3 is TGTGCCAGCAGCTTACCAAACCCGGGACAGGGAAGCGAAAAACTGTTTTTT. Translating gives CASSLPNPGQGSEKLFF.

The sample holds a few counts of this clonotype. The chain joins TRBV12-3 or TRBV12-4 to TRBJ2-7; no clear D gene. The V end was cut by 7 bases, the J end by 4 bases, with 17 bases between. The CDR3 has 14 amino acids. CDR3 in DNA: TGTGCCAGCACCTCGTCAGGTCAGATGTACGAGCAGTACTTC. It yields the protein CASTSSGQMYEQYF.

The V gene is TRBV27, the J gene TRBJ2-2, with D tentatively TRBD2 (5 bases). Germline V CDR1 and CDR2: MNHEY, SMNVEV (reference sequence). V lost 3 bases and J lost 3, with 8 bases in between. CDR3 length: 14 amino acids. The CDR3 sequence is CASSLGEYTGELFF. The CDR3, as DNA: TGTGCCAGCAGTTTGGGAGAATACACCGGGGAGCTGTTTTTT.

On this clonotype itself: An end of the junction does not agree with germline; a read error may underlie this. The V call is TRBV7-2, the J call TRBJ2-5, with D possibly called TRBD1 or TRBD2 (5 bases each). The J call may not be correct, given that the DNA end is closer to TRBJ2-1. The CDR3 contains 15 residues. Germline V CDR1 and CDR2: SGHTA, FQGNSA. The DNA for the CDR3 is TGTGCCAGCAGCCGTACCGGGCCCGGGGCCAATGAACAGTTCTTC. Translating it yields CASSRTGPGANEQFF.

V is TRBV3-1 and J is TRBJ1-6; D gene uncertain. V was pared by 1 base and J by 7 bases, with 11 bases between. The CDR3 sequence is 15 residues long. Germline V lookup: CDR1 LGHDT, CDR2 YNNKEL (reference sequence). As DNA, the CDR3 is TGTGCCAGCAGCCAAGTAGGCTGGGGAAATTCACCCCTCCACTTT. This codes for CASSQVGWGNSPLHF. Using reference TRBV3-1 and TRBJ1-6 for the parts outside the CDR3, the full variable domain is DTAVSQTPKYLVTQMGNDKSIKCEQNLGHDTMYWYKQDSKKFLKIMFSYNNKELIINETVPNRFSPKSPDKAHLNLHINSLELGDSAVYFCASSQVGWGNSPLHFGNGTRLTVT.

This clonotype was seen once. The chain combines TRBV5-1 with TRBJ2-6; the match to TRBD1 covers 7 bases. J lost 1 base, V lost 5 bases, and 0 bases had no gene match. Germline V CDR1 and CDR2: SGHRS, YFSETQ. CDR3 length equals 14 residues. The CDR3 loop reads CASRTGSGANVLTF. The CDR3 region has the DNA TGCGCCAGCAGGACAGGGTCTGGGGCCAACGTCCTGACTTTC.

The chain's CDR3 is CASSPRGAGLRETQYF. CDR3 bases: TGTGCCAGCAGCCCTCGCGGCGCAGGGCTTAGGGAGACCCAGTACTTC. The chain has TRBV3-1 and TRBJ2-5; a possible D gene is TRBD1 (5 bases). Germline V CDR1 and CDR2: LGHDT, YNNKEL (reference sequence). Trimming cost V 4 bases and J 5 bases, with 20 bases left between them. The CDR3 length is 16 residues.

This chain links TRBV7-3 with TRBJ2-5, with 7 bases matching TRBD2. TRBJ2-7 matches the DNA end more closely, so the J call is doubtful. Germline CDR1 SGHTA, CDR2 FQGTGA. This CDR3 contains 19 residues. CDR3 loop: CASSLRRYNGERGFYEQYF. CDR3 nucleotides: TGTGCCAGCAGCTTAAGACGGTACAATGGGGAGCGGGGCTTCTACGAGCAGTACTTC.

V gene TRBV15 combines with J gene TRBJ1-5, with D unresolved. This CDR3 comprises 16 residues. The V end lost 1 base, the J end lost 0 bases, and 10 bases lay between the germline ends. The germline V gene encodes CDR1 LNHNV and CDR2 YYDKDF (reference sequence). This chain's CDR3 is CATSRVGGSSNQPQHF. The CDR3 DNA sequence: TGTGCCACCAGCAGAGTGGGAGGTTCTAGCAATCAGCCCCAGCATTTT.

This clonotype was detected many times. The V gene is TRBV25-1, the J gene TRBJ2-5, with 12 bases matching TRBD2. The germline V gene encodes CDR1 MGHDK and CDR2 SYGVNS. Trimming cost V 8 bases and J 2 bases; bases outside gene matches: 12. The CDR3 is 17 amino acids. Here the CDR3 DNA reads TGTGCCAGCCCACTAGCGGGGGGTCGATCTACTCAAGAGACCCAGTACTTC. It is translated as CASPLAGGRSTQETQYF.

This clonotype has more than one count but fewer than ten. The chain joins TRBV28 to TRBJ2-7; a possible D gene is TRBD2 (6 bases). The V and J ends lost 5 bases and 3 bases respectively, with 20 bases between them. This CDR3 spans 16 amino acids. Germline V gene sequence: CDR1 MDHEN, CDR2 SYDVKM. The CDR3 is CASSPRLVPLFYEQYF. DNA for the CDR3: TGTGCCAGCAGTCCTAGACTAGTCCCTCTGTTCTACGAGCAGTACTTC.

This clonotype was picked up a small number of times. The chain uses TRBV7-3 and TRBJ2-3; 8 bases map to TRBD2. V dropped 4 bases and J dropped 4; count of bases not matched to a gene: 7. The CDR3 sequence is 15 residues long. CDR1 is SGHTA, CDR2 FQGTGA, per germline. CDR3 protein: CASSSAAGGADTQYF. The CDR3 region has the DNA TGTGCCAGCAGCTCCGCGGCGGGGGGAGCAGATACGCAGTATTTT.

The V gene is TRBV5-5, the J gene TRBJ2-5, with 7 nucleotides matching TRBD2. The V gene's germline CDR1 is SGHKS and CDR2 YYEKEE (reference sequence). The CDR3 runs to 14 residues. The V gene end was trimmed by 3 bases and the J gene end by 5 bases; junction bases not matched to a gene: 7. CDR3 DNA sequence: TGTGCCAGCAGCTATGGACTAGTGGTGGAGACCCAGTACTTC. Its translation is CASSYGLVVETQYF. Looking up the rest from reference TRBV5-5 and TRBJ2-5 gives the full variable domain: DAGVTQSPTHLIKTRGQQVTLRCSPISGHKSVSWYQQVLGQGPQFIFQYYEKEERGRGNFPDRFSARQFPNYSSELNVNALLLGDSALYLCASSYGLVVETQYFGPGTRLLVL.

CDR3 residues: CASSSRPRTRSTDTQYF. CDR3 coding DNA: TGTGCCAGCAGCTCCCGACCGAGAACGAGGAGCACAGATACGCAGTATTTT. J is TRBJ2-3 and V is TRBV9; no clear D. Between the trimmed V and J ends, which lost 4 bases and 0 bases, there was a span of 18 bases. CDR3 length: 17 residues. Germline CDR1 SGDLS, CDR2 YYNGEE.

CDR3 in amino acids: CSAPSERTLAHEQFF. CDR3 nucleotides: TGCAGTGCTCCCAGCGAGCGGACCCTCGCCCATGAGCAGTTCTTC. The chain recombines TRBV20-1 with TRBJ2-5; a weak D match, TRBD2 (5 bases). The DNA end is a closer match to TRBJ2-1, so the J assignment may be wrong. This CDR3 is built from 15 residues. The V gene's germline CDR1 is DFQATT and CDR2 SNEGSKA (reference sequence).

This chain uses TRBV20-1 with TRBJ2-7; 8 bases align to TRBD2. V lost 5 bases to trimming and J lost 4 bases; unmatched junction nucleotides: 10. This CDR3 has 14 residues. Germline CDR1 and CDR2: DFQATT and SNEGSKA (reference sequence). CDR3 residues: CSAGVAGTAYEQYF. CDR3 DNA: TGCAGTGCTGGAGTAGCGGGGACGGCTTACGAGCAGTACTTC.

The chain employs TRBV7-2 and TRBJ2-3, with TRBD1 as a possible D gene (5 bases). The V gene's germline CDR1 is SGHTA and CDR2 FQGNSA. V was shortened by 2 bases and J by 7 bases, with 10 bases between the two germline ends. The CDR3 contains 13 residues. CDR3 bases: TGTGCCAGCAGCTTATCGGACACCTATACGCAGTATTTT. Protein sequence: CASSLSDTYTQYF. The full variable domain, completed using reference TRBV7-2 and TRBJ2-3, is GAGVSQSPSNKVTEKGKDVELRCDPISGHTALYWYRQSLGQGLEFLIYFQGNSAPDKSGLPSDRFSAERTGGSVSTLTIQRTQQEDSAVYLCASSLSDTYTQYFGPGTRLTVL.

This rearrangement joins TRBV7-2 to TRBJ2-7; 8 positions agree with TRBD1. In germline, CDR1 is SGHTA, CDR2 FQGNSA. The CDR3 loop spans 14 amino acids. J gave up 3 bases and V 5 bases, and 6 bases lay outside the gene matches. This CDR3 reads CASSRDRYSYEQYF. Here the CDR3 DNA reads TGTGCCAGCAGCCGGGACAGGTATAGCTACGAGCAGTACTTC.

This chain's CDR3 is CASRLGQAAGGYTF. CDR3 DNA sequence: TGTGCCAGCAGACTAGGACAGGCCGCTGGTGGCTACACCTTC. The chain has TRBV12-3 or TRBV12-4 and TRBJ1-2; 7 nucleotides line up with TRBD1. This CDR3 contains 14 residues. The V gene end was trimmed by 6 bases and the J gene end by 7 bases; junction bases not matched to a gene: 11.

This clonotype was picked up many times. One end of the junction is discordant with germline, which a read error may explain. In DNA form, the CDR3 reads TGTGCCAGCAGTTTAGGTCTAGCGGGGGCCTACGAGCAGTACTTC. This codes for CASSLGLAGAYEQYF. The chain is built from TRBV7-9 and TRBJ2-7, with TRBD2 identical over 10 bases. The CDR3 spans 15 residues. Germline V gene sequence: CDR1 SEHNR, CDR2 FQNEAQ (reference sequence). Drawing the rest from reference TRBV7-9 and TRBJ2-7, the complete variable domain is DTGVSQNPRHKITKRGQNVTFRCDPISEHNRLYWYRQTLGQGPEFLTYFQNEAQLEKSRLLSDRFSAERPKGSFSTLEIQRTEQGDSAMYLCASSLGLAGAYEQYFGPGTRLTVT.